A selection of T cell receptor beta chains follows, all from one sample in a study of vaccination and CD4 T cells after COVID-19. MiXCR, applied by TCRdb to the PCR reads, yields one record per CDR3 protein. The repertoire holds roughly 9,900 distinct CDR3 sequences, with 51% as singletons. No cognate antigen is known for these TCRs. The sample was CD4+ T cells from blood, cultured in vitro. The source of these receptors is a human donor who had recovered from COVID-19. Both conserved end residues are part of each CDR3. A D gene is named only where the DNA matches it firmly. Size is omitted from some rows. Given values are once, few, many or a class for expanded clones.

TRBV30	NA	NA	TRBJ1-3	TGTGCCTGGAGTGTATGGTCTTCTGGAAACACCATATATTTT	CAWSVWSSGNTIYF
TRBV7-2	NA	few	TRBJ2-2	TGTGCCAGCAGCTCAATAAACACCGGGGAGCTGTTTTTT	CASSSINTGELFF
TRBV19	TRBD1	NA	TRBJ1-2	TGTGCCAGTAGTATAGAAGGGACAGGGGGTTATTATGGCTACACCTTC	CASSIEGTGGYYGYTF
TRBV20-1	NA	large	TRBJ1-2	TGCAGTGCTAGAGGGGAGGGTAACTATGGCTACACCTTC	CSARGEGNYGYTF
TRBV6-1	NA	NA	TRBJ2-6	TGTGCCAGCAGTGAATTTCGGATAGGCGCCAGTTCTGGGGCCAACGTCCTGACTTTC	CASSEFRIGASSGANVLTF
TRBV20-1	NA	NA	TRBJ1-1	TGCAGTAGCCGGCAGGGCAACACTGAAGCTTTCTTT	CSSRQGNTEAFF
TRBV7-6	TRBD2	NA	TRBJ2-5	TGTGCCAGCAGCTTACTTTCCGGGGGGGCCATTAGAGAGACCCAGTACTTC	CASSLLSGGAIRETQYF
TRBV7-2	NA	NA	TRBJ2-7	TGTGCCAGCAGCCGCCGGGGGCGATTCTACGAGCAGTACTTC	CASSRRGRFYEQYF
TRBV30	NA	NA	TRBJ2-5	TGTGCCTGGAGTGTAGGGGGTCAAGAGACCCAGTACTTC	CAWSVGGQETQYF
TRBV2	TRBD1	NA	TRBJ1-5	TGTGCCAGCGTGATGGGACAGGGGAATCAGCCCCAGCATTTT	CASVMGQGNQPQHF
TRBV20-1	NA	few	TRBJ1-2	TGCAGTGCTAGCGTCTTGGGGGGCTATGGCTACACCTTC	CSASVLGGYGYTF
TRBV19	NA	NA	TRBJ1-5	TGTGCCAGTAGTTCCTCGTGGACCGGCGATCAGCCCCAGCATTTT	CASSSSWTGDQPQHF
TRBV7-2	NA	NA	TRBJ2-2	TGTGCCAGCAGCTTACTTCGGGTGACCGGGGAGCTGTTTTTT	CASSLLRVTGELFF
TRBV19	NA	NA	TRBJ1-1	TGTGCCAGTAGTATATCAGGACAGACCACTGAAGCTTTCTTT	CASSISGQTTEAFF
TRBV29-1	NA	NA	TRBJ1-1	TGCAGCGTTGAAGATGCACAGGGAAGGAAAGCTTTCTTT	CSVEDAQGRKAFF
TRBV20-1	NA	medium-sized	TRBJ1-2	TGCAGTGCTAGAGGGGACTCTAACTATGGCTACACCTTC	CSARGDSNYGYTF
TRBV19	NA	few	TRBJ2-3	TGTGCCAGTAGGCAGGGGCCATCCACAGATACGCAGTATTTT	CASRQGPSTDTQYF
TRBV5-1	TRBD1	NA	TRBJ2-7	TGCGCCAGCTCCGAACAGGGACAGGGATTTTCCGAGCAGTACTTC	CASSEQGQGFSEQYF
TRBV30	NA	NA	TRBJ2-5	TGTGCCTGGAGTCTCGACCGAAAAGAGACCCAGTACTTC	CAWSLDRKETQYF
TRBV4-2	NA	NA	TRBJ2-2	TGTGCCAGCAGCCATCCAGGGTCGGCGGGGGAGCTGTTTTTT	CASSHPGSAGELFF
TRBV5-5	NA	few	TRBJ1-6	TGTGCCAGCAGCTACCGGGCCCCTAACCGGAAGGATAGGGATTCACCCCTCCACTTT	CASSYRAPNRKDRDSPLHF
TRBV5-6	NA	NA	TRBJ2-7	TGTGCCAGCAGCTTAGAAGTTGCTAACTCCTACGAGCAGTACTTC	CASSLEVANSYEQYF
TRBV7-2	TRBD2	few	TRBJ2-3	TGTGCCAGCAGCCCTAACGGACTAGCGGTCACAGATACGCAGTATTTT	CASSPNGLAVTDTQYF
TRBV11-2	TRBD2	once	TRBJ2-7	TGTGCCAGCAGCATGACTAGCGGGGGGACCTACGAGCAGTACTTC	CASSMTSGGTYEQYF
TRBV15	NA	few	TRBJ1-5	TGTGCCACCAGCAGGGCCTTCAATCAGCCCCAGCATTTT	CATSRAFNQPQHF
TRBV28	NA	NA	TRBJ2-1	TGTGCCAGCAGTGCCGCGGGTAGGGGAGCTGGGCGAAGTTACAATGAGCAGTTCTTC	CASSAAGRGAGRSYNEQFF
TRBV11-2	NA	once	TRBJ2-6	TGTGCCAGCAGCTCATCAAGGGGACGGAACGTCCTGACTTTC	CASSSSRGRNVLTF
TRBV10-2	NA	NA	TRBJ1-2	TGCGCCAGCAGTGATAGAGGCGGCTTTGGCTACACCTTC	CASSDRGGFGYTF
TRBV6-2/TRBV6-3	TRBD2	NA	TRBJ2-1	TGTGCCAGCAGTTACGGGACTAGCCTCCACAATGAGCAGTTCTTC	CASSYGTSLHNEQFF
TRBV20-1	TRBD1	NA	TRBJ2-3	TGCAGTGCTCTCGACAGGGGTAACACAGATACGCAGTATTTT	CSALDRGNTDTQYF
TRBV7-6	TRBD1	NA	TRBJ1-1	TGTGCCAGCAGCCTCGGGACAGCGAACACTGAAGCTTTCTTT	CASSLGTANTEAFF
TRBV10-3	NA	NA	TRBJ1-2	TGTGCCAGCTCGGACAACTATGGCTACACCTTC	CASSDNYGYTF
TRBV2	NA	NA	TRBJ1-2	TGTGCCAGCAGAGGATGGGGCGGGGGCTACACCTTC	CASRGWGGGYTF
TRBV20-1	NA	once	TRBJ1-1	TGCAGTGCTGGTGGCTCCCCTACCACTGAAGCTTTCTTT	CSAGGSPTTEAFF
TRBV6-1	TRBD1	NA	TRBJ1-2	TGTGCCAGCAGGACTACAGGGGGGGCGAAGACCAATGGCTACACCTTC	CASRTTGGAKTNGYTF
TRBV20-1	NA	NA	TRBJ2-5	TGCAGTGCTAGCCCCCTCGGGCAGGGTAGCCAAGAGACCCAGTACTTC	CSASPLGQGSQETQYF
TRBV6-5	TRBD1	NA	TRBJ1-2	TGTGCCAGCAGTTACGGGACAGGGATTGGCTACACCTTC	CASSYGTGIGYTF
TRBV6-2/TRBV6-3	NA	once	TRBJ1-3	TGTGCCAGCAGTTACTCGGACAGAGGAAACACCATATATTTT	CASSYSDRGNTIYF
TRBV30	TRBD1	NA	TRBJ1-1	TGTGCCTGGAGTGCGGACAGGGGGATGAACACTGAAGCTTTCTTT	CAWSADRGMNTEAFF
TRBV7-9	TRBD1	once	TRBJ1-4	TGTGCCAGCAGCTTAAAGGGACAGTTCCTTACAACTAATGAAAAACTGTTTTTT	CASSLKGQFLTTNEKLFF
TRBV10-3	NA	few	TRBJ2-5	TGTGCCATCAGTGAGTCGCCGGGGATAGGAGAGACCCAGTACTTC	CAISESPGIGETQYF
TRBV5-1	TRBD2	once	TRBJ2-1	TGCGCCAGCAGCTTGGAGGCGGGGGGGGGTTACAATGAGCAGTTCTTC	CASSLEAGGGYNEQFF
TRBV7-8	NA	NA	TRBJ2-3	TGTGCCAGCAGCTTGGGGCGGGGAGGAGATACGCAGTATTTT	CASSLGRGGDTQYF
TRBV14	TRBD1	few	TRBJ2-7	TGTGCCAGCAGCCAATTAGGGGGCCCATCGTACGAGCAGTACTTC	CASSQLGGPSYEQYF
TRBV12-3/TRBV12-4	TRBD2	few	TRBJ2-5	TGTGCCAGCAGCCCAGTAGCGGGGCCTTCTGGGGCCCAGTACTTC	CASSPVAGPSGAQYF
TRBV11-2	TRBD1	few	TRBJ1-2	TGTGCCAGCAGCTTAGCGTGGACAGGGGGAGGCTATGGCTACACCTTC	CASSLAWTGGGYGYTF
TRBV2	TRBD1	NA	TRBJ2-1	TGTGCCAGCATCGCCGGGACAGGGTACAATGAGCAGTTCTTC	CASIAGTGYNEQFF
TRBV6-1	NA	NA	TRBJ1-2	TGTGCCAGCAGTCTGACCGGGGGGCTGGTCTATGGCTACACCTTC	CASSLTGGLVYGYTF
TRBV2	TRBD1	NA	TRBJ1-4	TGTGCCAGCAGTGAAGCGACAGGGGGGGGTGAAAAACTGTTTTTT	CASSEATGGGEKLFF
TRBV27	NA	NA	TRBJ2-7	TGTGCCAGCAGCCTCACAGGGCAGGGAAAATCCTACGAGCAGTACTTC	CASSLTGQGKSYEQYF
TRBV6-2/TRBV6-3	NA	few	TRBJ2-5	TGTGCCAGCAGTTACTTACGAGAGACCCAGTACTTC	CASSYLRETQYF
TRBV6-1	TRBD1	NA	TRBJ1-2	TGTGCCAGCAGCCAAGGGACAGGGGGCGGAAGGTTGGGCTATGGCTACACCTTC	CASSQGTGGGRLGYGYTF
TRBV10-3	TRBD1	NA	TRBJ2-1	TGTGCCATCAGCGACGTGGGACAGGGGGTCGGTGAGCAGTTCTTC	CAISDVGQGVGEQFF
TRBV30	TRBD1	once	TRBJ1-2	TGTGCCTGGGGACAGGGTACAGGAGGCTACACCTTC	CAWGQGTGGYTF